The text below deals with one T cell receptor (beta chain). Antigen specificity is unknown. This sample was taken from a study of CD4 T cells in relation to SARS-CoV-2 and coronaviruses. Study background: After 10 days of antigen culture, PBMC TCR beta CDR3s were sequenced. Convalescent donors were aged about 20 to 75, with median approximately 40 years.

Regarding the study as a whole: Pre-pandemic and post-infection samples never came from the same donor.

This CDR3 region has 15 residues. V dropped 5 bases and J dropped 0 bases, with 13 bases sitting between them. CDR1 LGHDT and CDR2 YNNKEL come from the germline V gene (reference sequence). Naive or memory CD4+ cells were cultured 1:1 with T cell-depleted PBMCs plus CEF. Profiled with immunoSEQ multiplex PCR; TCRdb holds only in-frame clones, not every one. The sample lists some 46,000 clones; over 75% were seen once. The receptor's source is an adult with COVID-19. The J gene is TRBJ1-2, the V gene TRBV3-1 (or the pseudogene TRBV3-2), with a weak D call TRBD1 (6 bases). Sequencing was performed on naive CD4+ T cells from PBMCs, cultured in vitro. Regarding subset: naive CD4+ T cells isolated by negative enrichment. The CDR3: CASSEQGAANYGYTF. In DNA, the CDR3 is TGTGCCAGCAGCGAACAGGGCGCAGCTAACTATGGCTACACCTTC.